These 5 T cell receptor beta chains were all obtained from the same sample, sequenced in a study of blood T cell repertoires in COVID-19. TCRdb keeps only in-frame clones here, not all; method: immunoSEQ multiplex PCR. The sample holds 200,000 or so clones, 84% seen once. The sequenced sample consisted of PBMCs or T cells enriched from blood (not recorded which). The receptors derive from a man aged 60-69 years who had recovered from COVID-19.

This rearrangement joins TRBV28 to TRBJ2-6, with D possibly TRBD1 on 6 matching bases. Trimming cost V 3 bases and J 0 bases, with 12 bases left between them. The V gene's germline CDR1 is MDHEN and CDR2 SYDVKM. The CDR3 consists of 17 residues. The CDR3 DNA reads TGTGCCAGCAGTTTTCTGGGGGCAGGCTCTGGGGCCAACGTCCTGACTTTC. Translation: CASSFLGAGSGANVLTF.

V is TRBV19 and J is TRBJ1-5; no reliable D call. The CDR3 is 13 residues long. Germline V lookup: CDR1 LNHDA, CDR2 SQIVND (reference sequence). The ends were cut back, 3 bases at V and 6 bases at J, with 9 bases in the middle. The CDR3 region has the DNA TGTGCCAGTAGTATTATCGTCCTTCAGCCCCAGCATTTT. Encoded protein: CASSIIVLQPQHF.

The chain couples TRBV7-6 to TRBJ2-2, with D hard to call. The CDR3 loop spans 15 amino acids. V was pared by 4 bases and J by 5 bases, with 14 bases between. Germline CDR1 is SGHVS and CDR2 is FNYEAQ. CDR3 DNA sequence: TGTGCCAGCAGCTCGCAGGCCCAGTTGACCGGGGAGCTGTTTTTT. Translated: CASSSQAQLTGELFF.

The V and J genes are TRBV9 and TRBJ2-3, with D possibly matching TRBD2 (5 bases). The V gene's germline CDR1 is SGDLS and CDR2 YYNGEE. The CDR3 has 14 residues. The ends were cut back, 0 bases at V and 8 bases at J, with 13 bases in the middle. This CDR3 reads CASSVVGGPGTQYF. Written as DNA, the CDR3 is TGTGCCAGCAGCGTAGTGGGCGGGCCAGGTACGCAGTATTTT.

This rearrangement joins TRBV27 to TRBJ2-1, with 11 bases matching TRBD1. This CDR3 region has 18 residues. Germline loops: CDR1 MNHEY, CDR2 SMNVEV (reference sequence). V was clipped by 6 bases and J by 6 bases; unmatched bases: 16. The CDR3 nucleotides read TGTGCCAGCAGGGACCGGGACAGGGGGTCCGATTGGTCCAATGAGCAGTTCTTC. It specifies CASRDRDRGSDWSNEQFF.